This T cell receptor (beta chain) was documented in a study of shared clonotypes between healthy human individuals. Study conclusions and caveats: Blood alone was sampled, and tissue repertoires likely differ. Generation probabilities were higher for clonotypes shared across all four sorted-subset donors than for unshared ones. In a few donors, around 5% of naive CD4 clonotypes appeared in common. Few donors restricted represented genetic and exposure-history diversity.

Profiling relied on immunoSEQ multiplex PCR, and the TCRdb table lists in-frame clones only, not all of them. The sample includes roughly 1,500,000 clones, 98% of them seen just once. Trimming removed 3 bases from V and 2 bases from J; junction bases left unmatched: 5. This CDR3 contains 15 residues. Germline V gene data show CDR1 as SEHNR and CDR2 as FQNEAQ (reference sequence). As to this clone: Antigen unknown.

Sequenced sample: naive CD4+ T cells sorted from blood. As for subset: CD45RA+ positively selected. The chain combines TRBV7-9 with TRBJ2-5, with 8 bases identical to TRBD1. The sequence was collected from a man aged 25-40 years in good health. The CDR3 protein is CASSLAGTGQETQYF. The CDR3 DNA is TGTGCCAGCAGCTTGGCAGGGACAGGTCAAGAGACCCAGTACTTC.